Listed below are T cell receptor beta chains from one sample, sequenced in a study of T cells in Graves' hyperthyroidism and ophthalmopathy. TCRdb processed the multiplex PCR reads anew with MiXCR; each CDR3 protein has one entry. This table has hundreds of thousands of distinct CDR3 sequences, approximately 20% appearing once. The sequenced sample was blood. Every receptor here comes from a man aged 35 to 55 with Graves' ophthalmopathy. The CDR3 runs from the conserved cysteine through the conserved F or W. Fields, in order: D gene, V gene, J gene, clone size, CDR3 DNA, CDR3 protein. D genes are given only for firm matches. Size tells how often a clone was seen (once, few, many) or the class of an expanded clone, and some rows leave it out.

-	TRBV27	TRBJ2-1	many	TGTGCCAGCAGCTCCCTCGGGGCAGCTAATGAGCAGTTCTTC	CASSSLGAANEQFF
-	TRBV5-8	TRBJ1-4	-	TGTGCCAGCAGCTTTCGAAGAGGTAGCGGTGAAAAACTGTTTTTT	CASSFRRGSGEKLFF
TRBD1	TRBV5-1	TRBJ2-2	-	TGCGCCAGCAGCTTGGGGACAGGGAACGGGGAGCTGTTTTTT	CASSLGTGNGELFF
TRBD1	TRBV6-5	TRBJ1-2	-	TGTGCCAGCAGTTACCCGGGACAGGGGGACTATGGCTACACCTTC	CASSYPGQGDYGYTF
TRBD1	TRBV20-1	TRBJ2-7	many	TGCAGTGCTTCTGGGACAGGAGACTACGAGCAGTACTTC	CSASGTGDYEQYF
TRBD2	TRBV14	TRBJ2-3	few	TGTGCCAGCAGCCAAGAACATTCGGGACTAGCGGGAGCGGATACGCAGTATTTT	CASSQEHSGLAGADTQYF
-	TRBV19	TRBJ1-2	-	TGTGCCAGTAGTATTAATTGGGCGGGCAACTATGGCTACACCTTC	CASSINWAGNYGYTF
-	TRBV11-2	TRBJ1-2	-	TGTGCCAGCAGCGCTACCCACGGGTATTGGCATGGCTACACCTTC	CASSATHGYWHGYTF
-	TRBV30	TRBJ2-1	many	TGTGCCTGGAGCACAGTGGGAGAGCAGTTCTTC	CAWSTVGEQFF
TRBD2	TRBV19	TRBJ2-1	-	TGTGCCAGTAGTTCAGGACTAGCGGGGGCCCAAGAGCAGTTCTTC	CASSSGLAGAQEQFF
TRBD1	TRBV5-1	TRBJ1-1	many	TGCGCCAGCAGCTGGGGGGGACAGTCGAACACTGAAGCTTTCTTT	CASSWGGQSNTEAFF
-	TRBV12-3/TRBV12-4	TRBJ2-3	many	TGTGCCAGCAGTTTCAATGATCGACTAGATACGCAGTATTTT	CASSFNDRLDTQYF
-	TRBV28	TRBJ2-7	-	TGTGCCAGCAGTTTTCGGGACCCTAGGAGCTACGAGCAGTACTTC	CASSFRDPRSYEQYF
TRBD2	TRBV2	TRBJ2-5	few	TGTGCCAGCATCAGGGGTAGCGGGGGGAAAGAGACCCAGTACTTC	CASIRGSGGKETQYF
-	TRBV7-2	TRBJ2-1	many	TGTGCCAGCAGCTTAGAAGCGCGGCCCTACAATGAGCAGTTCTTC	CASSLEARPYNEQFF
-	TRBV5-5	TRBJ2-1	-	TGTGCCAGCAGCAACTGGGGGGTCTCCTACAATGAGCAGTTCTTC	CASSNWGVSYNEQFF
TRBD2	TRBV11-2	TRBJ2-7	-	TGTGCCAGCAGCACACTAGCGGGGGCCAGCTCCTACGAGCAGTACTTC	CASSTLAGASSYEQYF